This TCR beta chain was identified during a study of blood T cell repertoires in COVID-19. V lost 8 bases and J 5 bases, leaving 12 bases between the germline ends. CDR3 length: 12 amino acids. Generated by immunoSEQ multiplex PCR, the TCRdb table keeps only in-frame clones and is missing some. This repertoire shows 350,000 to 400,000 clones, around 87% found once; its top ten account for 1.5% to 2%. Cohort assignment relied on participant-reported clinical history. The chain uses TRBV23-1 and TRBJ2-5, with D tentatively TRBD2 (6 bases). TRBV23-1 is treated as an ORF (open reading frame) with a function not yet certain. Sample: PBMCs or T cells enriched from blood (not recorded which). This clonotype was sampled from a man in his forties in a cohort exposed to, infected with or recovered from COVID-19 (not recorded which). The CDR3, as DNA: TGCGCCAGCGCCGGAGGGAGGGAGACCCAGTACTTC. It is translated as CASAGGRETQYF.